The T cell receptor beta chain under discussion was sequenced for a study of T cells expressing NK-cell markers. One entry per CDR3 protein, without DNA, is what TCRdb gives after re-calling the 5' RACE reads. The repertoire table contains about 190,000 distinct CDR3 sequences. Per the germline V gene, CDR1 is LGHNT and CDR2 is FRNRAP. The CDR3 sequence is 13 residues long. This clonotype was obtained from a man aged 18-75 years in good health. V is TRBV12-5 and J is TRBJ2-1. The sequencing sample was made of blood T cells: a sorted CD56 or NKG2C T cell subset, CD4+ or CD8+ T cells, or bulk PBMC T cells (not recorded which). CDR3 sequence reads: CASGFGNYNEQFF.